One and the same sample provided the 30 T cell receptor beta chains below, sequenced in a study of blood T cell repertoires in COVID-19. Clones were sequenced by immunoSEQ multiplex PCR, and TCRdb holds only the in-frame ones, with some missing. The repertoire holds around 88,000 clones, 70% to 90% seen once, with roughly 2.8% in the top ten. The sequencing sample was made of peripheral blood. These receptors originate from a woman of 80 years or more with acute or convalescent COVID-19.

The chain joins TRBV18 to TRBJ2-3; D ambiguous. V lost 3 bases to trimming and J lost 0 bases, with 4 bases between them. Per the germline V gene, CDR1 is KGHSH and CDR2 is LQKENI. The CDR3 contains 13 residues. The CDR3 nucleotides are TGTGCCAGCTCACCCCCTAGCACAGATACGCAGTATTTT. It yields the protein CASSPPSTDTQYF.

This sequence joins TRBV4-1 and TRBJ1-2; D is possibly TRBD1 (6 bases). The CDR3 is 18 amino acids. Trimming left V 0 bases short and J 4 bases short, with 21 bases between. Germline V gene lookup returns CDR1 MGHRA and CDR2 YSYEKL. In DNA form, the CDR3 reads TGCGCCAGCAGCCAAGACAGGGCAGGGGTTCTTCTTGGCTATGGCTACACCTTC. Its protein product is CASSQDRAGVLLGYGYTF.

This clone came up once. The chain combines TRBV9 with TRBJ2-7, with TRBD2 identical over 11 bases. Germline V gene data show CDR1 as SGDLS and CDR2 as YYNGEE. This CDR3 contains 15 residues. Trimming cost V 4 bases and J 4 bases; bases outside gene matches: 7. The CDR3 nucleotides are TGTGCCAGCAGCCCCCACGGGACTAGCGGATACGAGCAGTACTTC. Its translation: CASSPHGTSGYEQYF.

The chain carries TRBV7-2 and TRBJ2-1, with 8 bases aligning to TRBD2. CDR1 SGHTA and CDR2 FQGNSA come from the germline V gene. The CDR3 spans 15 residues. V lost 1 base, J lost 9 bases, and 8 bases stayed unmatched. In nucleotides, the CDR3 is TGTGCCAGCAGCTTAGACCCGGGAGGGCAACGTGAGCAGTTCTTC. Protein product: CASSLDPGGQREQFF.

The count of this clone is one. J is TRBJ2-1 and V is TRBV7-6, with 10 bases identical to TRBD2. Germline V gene lookup returns CDR1 SGHVS and CDR2 FNYEAQ. There are 16 residues in the CDR3. Trimming removed 1 base from V and 9 bases from J; junction bases left unmatched: 9. CDR3: CASSLGGAGGFGEQFF. The DNA of the CDR3 is TGTGCCAGCAGCTTAGGGGGAGCGGGAGGGTTTGGTGAGCAGTTCTTC.

The chain employs TRBV30 and TRBJ1-6; D is undetermined. This CDR3 is built from 13 residues. Per germline, CDR1 GTSNPN and CDR2 SVGIG (reference sequence). V was shortened by 0 bases and J by 8 bases, with 8 bases between the two germline ends. This CDR3 is CAWSVVGDSPLHF. The CDR3 coding sequence is TGTGCCTGGAGTGTAGTGGGAGATTCACCCCTCCACTTT.

The rearrangement uses TRBV4-2 and TRBJ1-4; the match to TRBD1 covers 7 bases. CDR1 and CDR2 from the germline V gene are LGHNA and YNFKEQ. Losses at the gene ends were 4 bases for V and 7 bases for J; bases not matched to a gene: 6. The CDR3 has 14 amino acids. CDR3 coding DNA: TGTGCCAGCAGCCCCCGTAGGGACAGTGAAAAACTGTTTTTT. Encoded protein: CASSPRRDSEKLFF.

This clone came up once. The genes are TRBV29-1 and TRBJ1-2, with 7 nucleotides matching TRBD1. This CDR3 contains 12 residues. In germline, CDR1 is SQVTM, CDR2 ANQGSEA. The V segment lost 5 bases and the J segment 0 bases; nucleotides outside the gene matches: 0. CDR3 region: CSVTGANYGYTF. CDR3 in DNA: TGCAGCGTTACAGGGGCTAACTATGGCTACACCTTC.

The chain combines TRBV24-1 with TRBJ2-7, with 12 bases fitting TRBD2. CDR3 length equals 16 residues. The germline V gene has CDR1 KGHDR and CDR2 SFDVKD. V was pared by 4 bases and J by 6 bases, with 9 bases of the junction left unmatched. The CDR3 reads CATSDPSLAGGGEQYF. Written as DNA, the CDR3 is TGTGCCACCAGTGACCCTAGCCTAGCGGGAGGGGGCGAGCAGTACTTC.

The table lists this clone with a count of one. V usage is TRBV19 and J usage is TRBJ1-1; D may be TRBD1 (6 bases). Trimming shortened V by 6 bases and J by 1 base, and 18 bases separated the two germline ends. Looked up from germline, CDR1 is LNHDA and CDR2 is SQIVND (reference sequence). The CDR3 sequence is 16 residues long. The CDR3 DNA is TGTGCCAGTAGGCCTATCAGGGGCCTAGGGAACACTGAAGCTTTCTTT. Residues: CASRPIRGLGNTEAFF.

This clone was seen a single time. This rearrangement joins TRBV28 to TRBJ1-1; D unclear. The V end was cut by 5 bases, the J end by 1 base, with 8 bases between. This CDR3 contains 13 residues. Germline lookup yields CDR1 MDHEN and CDR2 SYDVKM. CDR3: CASSLRPNTEAFF. DNA of the CDR3: TGTGCCAGCAGTCTCCGTCCGAACACTGAAGCTTTCTTT.

The rearrangement links TRBV2 to TRBJ2-4; D possibly corresponds to TRBD2 (6 bases). V gave up 4 bases and J gave up 0 bases, with 7 bases separating them. CDR1 is SNHLY, CDR2 FYNNEI, per germline. The CDR3 spans 14 residues. The CDR3 sequence is CASSVGGAKNIQYF. Written as DNA, the CDR3 is TGTGCCAGCAGTGTCGGGGGAGCCAAAAACATTCAGTACTTC.

V is TRBV9 and J is TRBJ2-7, with D possibly being TRBD1 (6 bases). Germline V gene sequence: CDR1 SGDLS, CDR2 YYNGEE. V lost 4 bases, J lost 4 bases, and 15 bases lay in between. The CDR3 sequence is 14 residues long. CDR3 nucleotide sequence: TGTGCCAGCAGCCCAACGACAGGCGTGTACGAGCAGTACTTC. Protein sequence: CASSPTTGVYEQYF.

The CDR3 nucleotides are TGTGCCAGCAGTGTCTGGGGGGGGAATCAGCCCCAGCATTTT. This translates into CASSVWGGNQPQHF. The chain links TRBV2 to TRBJ1-5, with D possibly being TRBD1 (5 bases). Trimming took 4 bases from V and 4 from J, leaving 11 bases between them. The CDR3 is 14 amino acids. The germline gives CDR1 SNHLY, CDR2 FYNNEI.

This clone was counted only a few times. The chain employs TRBV30 and TRBJ2-7; 7 nucleotides align to TRBD2. Germline CDR1 and CDR2: GTSNPN and SVGIG (reference sequence). This CDR3 is 13 amino acids long. V lost 2 bases, J lost 2 bases, and 3 bases stayed unmatched. The CDR3 protein is CAWSREAPYEQYF. The DNA for the CDR3 is TGTGCCTGGAGTCGGGAGGCCCCCTACGAGCAGTACTTC.

The gene calls are TRBV28 and TRBJ2-1, with TRBD2 matching 10 bases. The CDR3 is 15 amino acids. J was trimmed by 7 bases and V by 5 bases; bases with no gene match: 8. The germline CDR1 and CDR2 sequences are MDHEN and SYDVKM. As DNA, the CDR3 is TGTGCCAGCAGTGCCTTAGCGGGAGGTGGTAATGAGCAGTTCTTC. The encoded protein is CASSALAGGGNEQFF.

V and J are TRBV27 and TRBJ1-6; D is unclear. The ends were cut back, 3 bases at V and 10 bases at J, with 13 bases in the middle. This CDR3 region has 14 residues. Germline CDR1 reads MNHEY; CDR2 reads SMNVEV (reference sequence). CDR3 bases: TGTGCCAGCAGTTTCGGCAGCCCGGGGTCACCCCTCCACTTT. Translation: CASSFGSPGSPLHF.

The chain has TRBV6-6 and TRBJ2-7, with 7 positions matching TRBD1. The ends lost 5 bases at V and 4 bases at J; junction bases unmatched: 8. Germline lookup yields CDR1 MNHNY and CDR2 SVGAGI (reference sequence). The CDR3 is 14 residues long. This chain's CDR3 is CASSPDREWYEQYF. CDR3 coding DNA: TGTGCCAGCAGTCCCGACAGGGAGTGGTACGAGCAGTACTTC.

The chain has TRBV5-1 and TRBJ1-4, with D unclear. Between the trimmed V and J ends, which lost 0 bases and 1 base, there was a span of 4 bases. CDR1 SGHRS and CDR2 YFSETQ come from the germline V gene. The CDR3 runs to 14 residues. CDR3: CASSLGQTNEKLFF. As DNA, the CDR3 is TGCGCCAGCAGCTTGGGACAAACTAATGAAAAACTGTTTTTT.

The chain uses TRBV7-3 and TRBJ2-1; 7 positions agree with TRBD2. Germline-derived CDR1 and CDR2 are SGHTA and FQGTGA. After removal of 1 base from V and 7 bases from J, the junction contained 4 bases not matched to a gene. CDR3 length: 14 residues. The CDR3 loop is CASSLRGGTNEQFF. CDR3 in DNA: TGTGCCAGCAGCTTAAGGGGGGGAACTAATGAGCAGTTCTTC.

V gene TRBV9 combines with J gene TRBJ2-7, with 9 bases lining up with TRBD2. Trimming cost V 4 bases and J 2 bases; bases outside gene matches: 7. Germline assignment: CDR1 SGDLS and CDR2 YYNGEE. There are 15 residues in the CDR3. CDR3: CASSPHPSGAYEQYF. CDR3 sequence (DNA): TGTGCCAGCAGCCCCCACCCTAGCGGGGCCTACGAGCAGTACTTC.

The rearrangement joins TRBV7-3 to TRBJ2-2, with 10 positions matching TRBD2. The CDR3 is made up of 15 amino acids. V was clipped by 5 bases and J by 5 bases; unmatched bases: 5. Germline assignment: CDR1 SGHTA and CDR2 FQGTGA. The CDR3 here is CASSLLAGQTGELFF. In nucleotides, the CDR3 is TGTGCCAGCAGCCTACTAGCGGGGCAGACCGGGGAGCTGTTTTTT.

This clone has only a few counts. The rearrangement links TRBV5-1 to TRBJ2-1; TRBD2 aligns across 9 bases. This CDR3 region has 18 residues. V lost 4 bases and J lost 4; bases outside the gene matches: 15. Germline-derived CDR1 and CDR2 are SGHRS and YFSETQ. The CDR3 nucleotides are TGCGCCAGCAGCCTTCCTCCGACTAGCGGCCTACAATACAATGAGCAGTTCTTC. This codes for CASSLPPTSGLQYNEQFF.

The gene calls are TRBV19 and TRBJ1-1; D is unclear. V was trimmed by 4 bases and J by 4 bases, leaving 10 bases between them. CDR1 is LNHDA, CDR2 SQIVND, per germline (reference sequence). There are 13 residues in the CDR3. CDR3 DNA: TGTGCCAGTAGTAAGGTCAGCGGCACTGAAGCTTTCTTT. It yields the protein CASSKVSGTEAFF.

The chain uses TRBV6-2 or TRBV6-3 and TRBJ2-5; D ambiguous. Trimming removed 5 bases at V and 2 bases at J, with 6 bases between. This CDR3 comprises 12 residues. The germline V gene encodes CDR1 MNHEY and CDR2 SVGEGT. As DNA, the CDR3 is TGTGCCAGCAGTCAGGTACAAGAGACCCAGTACTTC. Amino acid sequence: CASSQVQETQYF.

The rearrangement uses TRBV12-3 or TRBV12-4 and TRBJ1-2; D might be TRBD1 (5 bases). The V end was cut by 6 bases, the J end by 6 bases, with 14 bases between. The CDR3 has 13 residues. CDR3: CASREGRTDGYTF. CDR3 in DNA: TGTGCCAGCAGGGAGGGACGGACCGATGGCTACACCTTC.

The J gene is TRBJ1-6, the V gene TRBV12-5; 7 bases match TRBD1. The V gene end was trimmed by 10 bases and the J gene end by 7 bases; junction bases not matched to a gene: 7. The CDR3 consists of 13 residues. Germline values: CDR1 LGHNT, CDR2 FRNRAP. DNA of the CDR3: TGTGCTATTGAGGGACAGAAAAATTCACCCCTCCACTTT. Protein sequence: CAIEGQKNSPLHF.

This sequence joins TRBV18 and TRBJ2-2, with D maybe TRBD1 (5 bases). CDR1 and CDR2 (germline): KGHSH, LQKENI. The CDR3 loop spans 13 amino acids. Trimming removed 4 bases from V and 5 bases from J, with 8 bases in between. This CDR3 is CASSQDRTGELFF. The CDR3 DNA reads TGTGCCAGCTCACAAGACAGAACCGGGGAGCTGTTTTTT.

The chain employs TRBV3-1 (or the pseudogene TRBV3-2) and TRBJ1-1; tentatively, D is TRBD1 (6 bases). The CDR3 is 15 amino acids. Trimming removed 1 base from V and 6 bases from J, with 15 bases in between. CDR1 is LGHDT and CDR2 is YNNKEL in the germline V gene (reference sequence). The CDR3 loop is CASSQGWGLRAEAFF. The CDR3 coding sequence is TGTGCCAGCAGCCAAGGGTGGGGGCTCCGGGCTGAAGCTTTCTTT.

The rearrangement uses TRBV3-1 (or the pseudogene TRBV3-2) and TRBJ2-7; D remains unclear. The CDR3 spans 14 residues. V shed 4 bases and J shed 0 bases, with 10 bases lying between them. The germline V gene has CDR1 LGHDT and CDR2 YNNKEL (reference sequence). The CDR3 here is CASSLSGSSYEQYF. The CDR3 DNA reads TGTGCCAGCAGCCTGTCGGGTAGCTCCTACGAGCAGTACTTC.